The rows below give T cell receptor beta chains drawn from one sample of a study of regulatory T cells in long-lasting Graves disease. Via MiXCR, TCRdb re-called the multiplex PCR reads, giving one row per CDR3 protein. Of 600,000 to 800,000 distinct CDR3 sequences listed, about 32% are singletons. Sample: peripheral blood mononuclear cells (PBMCs), taken when the disease was refractory, from a patient treated with antithyroid drugs. The receptors were gathered from a female donor with Graves disease. Each CDR3 is given with its conserved first and last residue. The order of the fields is V gene, J gene, clone size, D gene, CDR3 protein, CDR3 DNA. A D gene is named only where the DNA matches it firmly. The size entry is marked missing in some rows and otherwise reads once, few, many or a size class.

TRBV6-5	TRBJ1-2	many	-	CASSYDSPWGYTF	TGTGCCAGCAGCTACGACAGCCCTTGGGGCTACACCTTC
TRBV5-1	TRBJ1-5	few	-	CASSMDPGSNQPQHF	TGCGCCAGCAGCATGGATCCGGGGAGCAATCAGCCCCAGCATTTT
TRBV19	TRBJ1-5	once	-	CASMASNNQPQHF	TGTGCCAGTATGGCCAGCAACAATCAGCCCCAGCATTTT
TRBV18	TRBJ1-5	-	-	CASSPRGGSNQPQHF	TGTGCCAGCTCACCACGAGGAGGTAGCAATCAGCCCCAGCATTTT
TRBV29-1	TRBJ1-2	-	-	CSVSRLMRGYTF	TGCAGCGTTTCCCGGCTGATGAGAGGCTACACCTTC
TRBV19	TRBJ1-2	-	-	CASSFDRISYTF	TGTGCCAGTAGTTTTGACAGGATCAGCTACACCTTC
TRBV15	TRBJ1-1	few	-	CATSRDRDTEAFF	TGTGCCACCAGCAGAGATCGGGACACTGAAGCTTTCTTT
TRBV20-1	TRBJ2-5	few	TRBD2	CSAEPLGTTRSQYF	TGCAGTGCCGAACCTCTCGGGACTACGAGGTCCCAGTACTTC
TRBV5-1	TRBJ1-2	many	-	CASSLKFVRGTYGYTF	TGCGCCAGCAGCTTGAAGTTTGTCAGGGGAACCTATGGCTACACCTTC
TRBV12-3/TRBV12-4	TRBJ2-1	-	TRBD2	CASSLAGEYNEQFF	TGTGCCAGCAGCCTAGCGGGAGAGTACAATGAGCAGTTCTTC
TRBV19	TRBJ1-1	-	-	CASSQAKNTEAFF	TGTGCCAGTAGTCAGGCAAAGAACACTGAAGCTTTCTTT
TRBV11-1	TRBJ1-1	few	-	CASSQLVGGSTEAFF	TGTGCCAGCAGCCAGCTCGTCGGGGGTAGCACTGAAGCTTTCTTT
TRBV10-3	TRBJ2-5	-	TRBD2	CAISAPGRGETQYF	TGTGCCATCAGTGCGCCGGGGCGGGGGGAGACCCAGTACTTC
TRBV6-5	TRBJ2-3	-	-	CASSYSTSPSTDTQYF	TGTGCCAGCAGTTACTCCACTAGCCCCAGCACAGATACGCAGTATTTT
TRBV7-9	TRBJ1-1	-	-	CASSLTAATEAFF	TGTGCCAGCAGCTTAACCGCGGCCACTGAAGCTTTCTTT
TRBV18	TRBJ2-5	-	-	CASSPPLGSTGQETQYF	TGTGCCAGCTCACCTCCTCTGGGGAGTACGGGACAAGAGACCCAGTACTTC
TRBV19	TRBJ2-2	-	TRBD2	CASSNREGGRGTGELFF	TGTGCCAGTAGTAACCGAGAGGGCGGGAGGGGCACCGGGGAGCTGTTTTTT
TRBV5-1	TRBJ2-7	few	TRBD1	CASSYGQGATSSEQYF	TGCGCCAGCAGCTATGGACAGGGAGCAACCTCGAGCGAGCAGTACTTC